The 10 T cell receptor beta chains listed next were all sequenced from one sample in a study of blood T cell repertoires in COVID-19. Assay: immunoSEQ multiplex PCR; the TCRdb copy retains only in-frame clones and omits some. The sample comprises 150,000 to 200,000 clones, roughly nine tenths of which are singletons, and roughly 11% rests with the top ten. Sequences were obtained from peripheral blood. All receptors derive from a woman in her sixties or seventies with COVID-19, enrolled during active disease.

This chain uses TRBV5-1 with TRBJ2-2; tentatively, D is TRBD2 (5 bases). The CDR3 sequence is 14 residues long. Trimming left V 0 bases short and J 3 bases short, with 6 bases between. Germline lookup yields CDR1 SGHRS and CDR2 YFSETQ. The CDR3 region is CASSLVLDTGELFF. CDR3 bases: TGCGCCAGCAGCTTGGTACTAGACACCGGGGAGCTGTTTTTT. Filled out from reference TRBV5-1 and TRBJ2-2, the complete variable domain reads KAGVTQTPRYLIKTRGQQVTLSCSPISGHRSVSWYQQTPGQGLQFLFEYFSETQRNKGNFPGRFSGRQFSNSRSEMNVSTLELGDSALYLCASSLVLDTGELFFGEGSRLTVL.

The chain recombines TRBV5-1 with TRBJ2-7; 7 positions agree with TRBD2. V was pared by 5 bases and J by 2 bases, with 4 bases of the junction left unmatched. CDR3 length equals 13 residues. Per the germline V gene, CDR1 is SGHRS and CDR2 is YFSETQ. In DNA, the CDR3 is TGCGCCAGCAGTCGGGAGGAGACCTACGAGCAGTACTTC. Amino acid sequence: CASSREETYEQYF.

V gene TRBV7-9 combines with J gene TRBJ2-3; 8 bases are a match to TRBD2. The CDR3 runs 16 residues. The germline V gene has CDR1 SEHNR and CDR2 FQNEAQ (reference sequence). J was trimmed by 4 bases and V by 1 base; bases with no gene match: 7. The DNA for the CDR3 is TGTGCCAGCAGCTTAGTTAGCGGGGCACGCCCAGATACGCAGTATTTT. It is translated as CASSLVSGARPDTQYF. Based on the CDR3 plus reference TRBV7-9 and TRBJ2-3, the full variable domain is DTGVSQNPRHKITKRGQNVTFRCDPISEHNRLYWYRQTLGQGPEFLTYFQNEAQLEKSRLLSDRFSAERPKGSFSTLEIQRTEQGDSAMYLCASSLVSGARPDTQYFGPGTRLTVL.

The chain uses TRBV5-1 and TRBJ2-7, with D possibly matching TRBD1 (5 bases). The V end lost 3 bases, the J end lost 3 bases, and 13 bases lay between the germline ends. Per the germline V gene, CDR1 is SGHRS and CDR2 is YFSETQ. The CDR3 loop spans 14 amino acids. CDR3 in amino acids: CASSSGNQGYEQYF. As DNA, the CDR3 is TGCGCCAGCAGCTCCGGAAACCAGGGCTACGAGCAGTACTTC.

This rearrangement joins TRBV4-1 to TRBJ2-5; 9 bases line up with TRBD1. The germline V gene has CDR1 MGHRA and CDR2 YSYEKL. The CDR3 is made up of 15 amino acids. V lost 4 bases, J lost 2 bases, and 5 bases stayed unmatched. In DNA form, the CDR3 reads TGCGCCAGCAGCCTCAGGACAGGGGTACAAGAGACCCAGTACTTC. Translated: CASSLRTGVQETQYF.

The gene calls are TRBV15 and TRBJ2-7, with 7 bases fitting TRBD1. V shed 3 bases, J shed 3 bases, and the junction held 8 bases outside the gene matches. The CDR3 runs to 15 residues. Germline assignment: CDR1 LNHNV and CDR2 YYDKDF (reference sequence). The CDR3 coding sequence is TGTGCCACCAGCAGTTTGACAGGGTCACTCTACGAGCAGTACTTC. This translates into CATSSLTGSLYEQYF.

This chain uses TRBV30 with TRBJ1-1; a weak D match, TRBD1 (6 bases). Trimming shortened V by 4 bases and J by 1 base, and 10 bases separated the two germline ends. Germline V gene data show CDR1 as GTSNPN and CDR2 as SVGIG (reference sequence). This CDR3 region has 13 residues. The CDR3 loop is CAWTGTSNTEAFF. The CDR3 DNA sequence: TGTGCCTGGACCGGGACATCGAACACTGAAGCTTTCTTT. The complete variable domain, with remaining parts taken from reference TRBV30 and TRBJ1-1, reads SQTIHQWPATLVQPVGSPLSLECTVEGTSNPNLYWYRQAAGRGLQLLFYSVGIGQISSEVPQNLSASRPQDRQFILSSKKLLLSDSGFYLCAWTGTSNTEAFFGQGTRLTVV.

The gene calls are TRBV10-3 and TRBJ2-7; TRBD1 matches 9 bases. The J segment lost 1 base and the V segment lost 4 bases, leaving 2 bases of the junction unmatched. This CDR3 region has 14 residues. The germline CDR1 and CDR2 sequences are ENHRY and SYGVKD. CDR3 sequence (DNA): TGTGCCATCAGTGGGGGACAGGGTTCCTACGAGCAGTACTTC. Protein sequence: CAISGGQGSYEQYF.

CDR3 DNA sequence: TGCGCCAGCAGCTTACCAGGAGAGACCCAGTACTTC. Protein product: CASSLPGETQYF. The rearrangement joins TRBV5-1 to TRBJ2-5; the D is unclear. The CDR3 contains 12 residues. Per the germline V gene, CDR1 is SGHRS and CDR2 is YFSETQ. Trimming left V 2 bases short and J 4 bases short, with 6 bases between.

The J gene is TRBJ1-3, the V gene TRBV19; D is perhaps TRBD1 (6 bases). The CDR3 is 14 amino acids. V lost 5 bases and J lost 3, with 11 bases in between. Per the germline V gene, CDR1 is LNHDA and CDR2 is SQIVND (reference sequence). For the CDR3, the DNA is TGTGCCAGTAGTGAGGGGGTTAATGGAAACACCATATATTTT. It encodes CASSEGVNGNTIYF.